One sample yielded the 5 T cell receptor beta chains listed below, sequenced in a study of blood T cell repertoires in COVID-19. Measured with immunoSEQ multiplex PCR; TCRdb has only the in-frame clones, and not every one. The table lists hundreds of thousands of clones, more than 75% of them singletons. Sequences were obtained from peripheral blood. All receptors come from a woman aged 40 to 50 who had recovered from COVID-19.

This clone has just one count. This chain joins TRBV9 and TRBJ1-2, with 10 bases fitting TRBD1. CDR3 size: 16 residues. The J segment lost 8 bases and the V segment lost 4 bases, leaving 14 bases of the junction unmatched. Germline loops: CDR1 SGDLS, CDR2 YYNGEE. CDR3 in amino acids: CASSTGTGAALMGYTF. CDR3 nucleotides: TGTGCCAGCAGCACAGGGACAGGGGCCGCCCTTATGGGCTACACCTTC. Full variable domain (rest looked up from reference TRBV9 and TRBJ1-2): DSGVTQTPKHLITATGQRVTLRCSPRSGDLSVYWYQQSLDQGLQFLIQYYNGEERAKGNILERFSAQQFPDLHSELNLSSLELGDSALYFCASSTGTGAALMGYTFGSGTRLTVV.

This chain connects TRBV5-1 to TRBJ1-1, with 9 positions matching TRBD1. The CDR3 is made up of 20 amino acids. J lost 0 bases, V lost 4 bases, and 19 bases had no gene match. Germline CDR1 is SGHRS and CDR2 is YFSETQ. The CDR3 loop reads CASSLLTKPGTGPLNTEAFF. CDR3 nucleotides: TGCGCCAGCAGCCTGCTTACAAAACCCGGGACAGGGCCGTTGAACACTGAAGCTTTCTTT.

This clone appeared a few times. The J gene is TRBJ1-5, the V gene TRBV7-9; D remains ambiguous. With 2 bases removed from V and 1 base from J, the gap between germline ends came to 6 bases. The CDR3 extends over 14 amino acids. Germline assignment: CDR1 SEHNR and CDR2 FQNEAQ (reference sequence). In nucleotides, the CDR3 is TGTGCCAGCAGCTTAAAAAGCAGCAATCAGCCCCAGCATTTT. Translation: CASSLKSSNQPQHF.

The CDR3 DNA sequence: TGTGCCAGCAGTGAGGGGGGAATCGGGCAAGAGACCCAGTACTTC. Its protein is CASSEGGIGQETQYF. V is TRBV2 and J is TRBJ2-5, with D possibly TRBD2 on 6 matching bases. The CDR3 consists of 15 residues. Per germline, CDR1 SNHLY and CDR2 FYNNEI. Trimming removed 3 bases at V and 2 bases at J, with 13 bases between.

V and J are TRBV30 and TRBJ2-7, with D possibly called TRBD1 or TRBD2 (5 bases each). Deletions cut 8 bases from V and 0 bases from J, with 11 bases between. The CDR3 length is 12 residues. In germline, CDR1 is GTSNPN, CDR2 SVGIG (reference sequence). This chain's CDR3 is CAGGKSSYEQYF. The DNA for the CDR3 is TGTGCCGGGGGAAAGAGCTCCTACGAGCAGTACTTC.